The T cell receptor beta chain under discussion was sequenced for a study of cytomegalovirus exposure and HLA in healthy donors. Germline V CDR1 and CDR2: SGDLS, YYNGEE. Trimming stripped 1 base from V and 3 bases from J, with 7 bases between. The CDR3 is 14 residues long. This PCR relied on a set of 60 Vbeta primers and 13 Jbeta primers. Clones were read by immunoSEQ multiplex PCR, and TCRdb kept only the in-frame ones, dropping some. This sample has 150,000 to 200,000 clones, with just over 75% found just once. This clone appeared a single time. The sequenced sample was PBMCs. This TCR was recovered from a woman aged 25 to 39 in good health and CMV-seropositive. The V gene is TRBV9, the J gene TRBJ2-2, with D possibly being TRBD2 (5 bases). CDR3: CASSVSGDTGELFF. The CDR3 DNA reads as TGTGCCAGCAGCGTATCCGGGGACACCGGGGAGCTGTTTTTT.